The rows below give T cell receptor beta chains drawn from one sample of a study of PD-1 blockade in classical Hodgkin lymphoma. Profiled with immunoSEQ multiplex PCR; TCRdb holds only in-frame clones, not every one. The sample contains 75,000 to 100,000 clones, approximately 80% of which appear only once. Sequenced here: peripheral blood mononuclear cells (PBMCs), sampled at baseline. The receptors stem from a human donor with classical Hodgkin lymphoma. The CDR3 runs from the conserved cysteine through the conserved F or W. Fields, in order: V gene, clone size, CDR3 length, J gene, D gene, CDR3 protein, CDR3 DNA. The D gene is left open where the match is weak. Clone size is stated in some rows and not others, as once, few, many or a class when expanded.

v_gene: TRBV6-5
abundance: .
len: 15
j_gene: TRBJ2-1
d_gene: TRBD1
CDR3aa: CASRPQGAGYNEQFF
CDR3nt: TGTGCCAGCAGGCCGCAGGGGGCAGGCTACAATGAGCAGTTCTTC

v_gene: TRBV7-9
abundance: .
len: 18
j_gene: TRBJ1-5
d_gene: TRBD1
CDR3aa: CASSFTRQGMGGNQPQHF
CDR3nt: TGTGCCAGCAGCTTTACCCGACAGGGCATGGGTGGCAATCAGCCCCAGCATTTT

v_gene: TRBV14
abundance: .
len: 13
j_gene: TRBJ1-1
d_gene: .
CDR3aa: CASSQAVYSEAFF
CDR3nt: TGTGCCAGCAGCCAAGCTGTTTACAGTGAAGCTTTCTTT

v_gene: TRBV2
abundance: .
len: 12
j_gene: TRBJ2-1
d_gene: .
CDR3aa: CAGEGLALGQFF
CDR3nt: TGTGCCGGCGAAGGGCTAGCGCTAGGGCAGTTCTTC

v_gene: TRBV7-9
abundance: .
len: 15
j_gene: TRBJ2-7
d_gene: .
CDR3aa: CASSSPGQRSYEQYF
CDR3nt: TGTGCCAGCAGCAGCCCCGGGCAGCGCTCCTACGAGCAGTACTTC

v_gene: TRBV27
abundance: .
len: 16
j_gene: TRBJ2-1
d_gene: .
CDR3aa: CASSTQGEGPVNEQFF
CDR3nt: TGTGCCAGCAGTACCCAGGGGGAGGGCCCGGTGAATGAGCAGTTCTTC

v_gene: TRBV9
abundance: .
len: 17
j_gene: TRBJ2-3
d_gene: .
CDR3aa: CASSVAGGRAPSGTQYF
CDR3nt: TGTGCCAGCAGCGTAGCTGGGGGGCGAGCCCCCAGTGGCACGCAGTATTTT

v_gene: TRBV21-1
abundance: .
len: 19
j_gene: TRBJ2-2
d_gene: .
CDR3aa: CASKAYRRGRAWETGELFF
CDR3nt: TGTGCCAGCAAGGCCTATCGTCGCGGGAGGGCTTGGGAGACCGGGGAGCTGTTTTTT

v_gene: TRBV28
abundance: .
len: 14
j_gene: TRBJ2-3
d_gene: TRBD1
CDR3aa: CASSSTGGGDTQYF
CDR3nt: TGTGCCAGCAGCTCGACAGGGGGCGGAGATACGCAGTATTTT

v_gene: TRBV7-2
abundance: .
len: 12
j_gene: TRBJ2-7
d_gene: TRBD1
CDR3aa: CASSLGTGFIRF
CDR3nt: TGTGCCAGCAGCCTAGGGACAGGGTTCATCCGCTTC

v_gene: TRBV5-6
abundance: .
len: 13
j_gene: TRBJ1-1
d_gene: .
CDR3aa: CASKGQMNTEAFF
CDR3nt: TGTGCCAGCAAAGGACAGATGAACACTGAAGCTTTCTTT

v_gene: TRBV2
abundance: .
len: 13
j_gene: TRBJ2-5
d_gene: .
CDR3aa: CASSPTTAGTQYF
CDR3nt: TGTGCCAGCAGTCCAACTACCGCGGGGACCCAGTACTTC

v_gene: TRBV20-1
abundance: .
len: 11
j_gene: TRBJ1-1
d_gene: .
CDR3aa: CSARGAGEAFF
CDR3nt: TGCAGTGCTAGAGGGGCAGGGGAAGCTTTCTTT

v_gene: TRBV28
abundance: once
len: 18
j_gene: TRBJ2-2
d_gene: TRBD2
CDR3aa: CASSSVRPGTRGSGELFF
CDR3nt: TGTGCCAGCAGTTCCGTCCGCCCCGGGACTAGGGGGTCCGGGGAGCTGTTTTTT

v_gene: TRBV29-1
abundance: .
len: 11
j_gene: TRBJ1-2
d_gene: TRBD1
CDR3aa: CSVGVQGVDTF
CDR3nt: TGCAGCGTTGGCGTACAGGGGGTAGACACCTTC

v_gene: TRBV10-2
abundance: .
len: 15
j_gene: TRBJ2-7
d_gene: TRBD2
CDR3aa: CASSDGTSGNHEQYF
CDR3nt: TGCGCCAGCAGTGACGGGACTAGCGGGAACCACGAGCAGTACTTC

v_gene: TRBV19
abundance: .
len: 15
j_gene: TRBJ2-6
d_gene: .
CDR3aa: CASTARGSGANVLTF
CDR3nt: TGTGCCAGTACCGCGCGGGGCTCTGGGGCCAACGTCCTGACTTTC

v_gene: TRBV11-2
abundance: .
len: 12
j_gene: TRBJ2-2
d_gene: .
CDR3aa: CASSFNTGELFF
CDR3nt: TGTGCCAGCAGCTTTAACACCGGGGAGCTGTTTTTT

v_gene: TRBV7-6
abundance: .
len: 15
j_gene: TRBJ2-3
d_gene: TRBD2
CDR3aa: CASSNPASGAERQYF
CDR3nt: TGTGCCAGCAGCAACCCCGCGAGCGGGGCGGAACGGCAGTATTTT

v_gene: TRBV5-4
abundance: once
len: 14
j_gene: TRBJ1-2
d_gene: TRBD1
CDR3aa: CASSQRGQHYGYTF
CDR3nt: TGTGCCAGCAGCCAACGGGGACAGCACTATGGCTACACCTTC

v_gene: TRBV5-4
abundance: .
len: 17
j_gene: TRBJ2-7
d_gene: TRBD2
CDR3aa: CASSLAGGAGGLYEQYF
CDR3nt: TGTGCCAGCAGCTTGGCCGGGGGAGCGGGAGGATTGTACGAGCAGTACTTC

v_gene: TRBV6-6
abundance: .
len: 13
j_gene: TRBJ1-1
d_gene: .
CDR3aa: CASRQGSNTEAFF
CDR3nt: TGTGCCAGCAGACAGGGTTCGAACACTGAAGCTTTCTTT

v_gene: TRBV7-9
abundance: .
len: 14
j_gene: TRBJ1-2
d_gene: .
CDR3aa: CASSTTTGNYGYTF
CDR3nt: TGTGCCAGCAGCACTACGACCGGTAACTATGGCTACACCTTC

v_gene: TRBV7-8
abundance: .
len: 13
j_gene: TRBJ1-5
d_gene: .
CDR3aa: CASSQGPNQPQHF
CDR3nt: TGTGCCAGCAGCCAAGGGCCCAATCAGCCCCAGCATTTT

v_gene: TRBV30
abundance: .
len: 12
j_gene: TRBJ1-2
d_gene: .
CDR3aa: CAWSTGVGGYTF
CDR3nt: TGTGCCTGGAGTACGGGTGTGGGTGGCTACACCTTC

v_gene: TRBV5-6
abundance: .
len: 13
j_gene: TRBJ2-1
d_gene: .
CDR3aa: CASSSTVGPQQFF
CDR3nt: TGTGCCAGCAGCTCGACGGTGGGGCCTCAGCAGTTCTTC

v_gene: TRBV29-1
abundance: once
len: 14
j_gene: TRBJ2-3
d_gene: TRBD1
CDR3aa: CSVVGTGGTDTQYF
CDR3nt: TGCAGCGTTGTAGGGACAGGAGGGACAGATACGCAGTATTTT

v_gene: TRBV9
abundance: .
len: 14
j_gene: TRBJ2-7
d_gene: TRBD2
CDR3aa: CASSSPASSGKQYF
CDR3nt: TGTGCCAGCAGCAGCCCTGCTTCAAGCGGGAAGCAGTACTTC

v_gene: TRBV5-1
abundance: .
len: 15
j_gene: TRBJ2-5
d_gene: .
CDR3aa: CASSLLGGEEETQYF
CDR3nt: TGCGCCAGCAGCTTGCTGGGGGGAGAGGAGGAGACCCAGTACTTC

v_gene: TRBV5-8
abundance: .
len: 15
j_gene: TRBJ2-1
d_gene: TRBD2
CDR3aa: CASSLRVAGGYEQFF
CDR3nt: TGTGCCAGCAGCTTGAGGGTAGCGGGAGGGTATGAGCAGTTCTTC

v_gene: TRBV19
abundance: few
len: 12
j_gene: TRBJ2-7
d_gene: TRBD1
CDR3aa: CAAGTGAYEQYF
CDR3nt: TGTGCCGCCGGGACAGGGGCCTACGAGCAGTACTTC

v_gene: TRBV10-3
abundance: .
len: 14
j_gene: TRBJ2-7
d_gene: .
CDR3aa: CAIGEYSSDYEQYF
CDR3nt: TGTGCCATCGGTGAATATAGCTCGGACTACGAGCAGTACTTC

v_gene: TRBV19
abundance: .
len: 15
j_gene: TRBJ2-1
d_gene: TRBD2
CDR3aa: CASSMGLAGLNEQFF
CDR3nt: TGTGCCAGTAGTATGGGACTAGCGGGCCTCAATGAGCAGTTCTTC

v_gene: TRBV7-9
abundance: .
len: 13
j_gene: TRBJ2-2
d_gene: .
CDR3aa: CASTPTGAGELFF
CDR3nt: TGTGCCAGCACCCCAACGGGCGCCGGGGAGCTGTTTTTT

v_gene: TRBV30
abundance: .
len: 14
j_gene: TRBJ1-2
d_gene: .
CDR3aa: CAWSADSLVYGYTF
CDR3nt: TGTGCCTGGAGTGCGGACAGCCTTGTGTATGGCTACACCTTC

v_gene: TRBV27
abundance: .
len: 17
j_gene: TRBJ1-3
d_gene: .
CDR3aa: CASSLYPPADARNTIYF
CDR3nt: TGTGCCAGCAGTTTATACCCCCCGGCAGACGCTAGAAACACCATATATTTT

v_gene: TRBV30
abundance: .
len: 17
j_gene: TRBJ2-2
d_gene: .
CDR3aa: CAWSVDSGGPATGELFF
CDR3nt: TGTGCCTGGAGTGTCGATTCGGGCGGGCCTGCCACCGGGGAGCTGTTTTTT

v_gene: TRBV5-4
abundance: .
len: 13
j_gene: TRBJ1-1
d_gene: .
CDR3aa: CASKAGQNTEAFF
CDR3nt: TGTGCCAGCAAAGCGGGACAGAACACTGAAGCTTTCTTT

v_gene: TRBV7-8
abundance: .
len: 15
j_gene: TRBJ1-4
d_gene: TRBD1
CDR3aa: CASSLAGQINEKLFF
CDR3nt: TGTGCCAGCAGCTTAGCGGGACAGATTAATGAAAAACTGTTTTTT

v_gene: TRBV10-2
abundance: .
len: 16
j_gene: TRBJ2-1
d_gene: .
CDR3aa: CASSESVGVPYNEQFF
CDR3nt: TGCGCCAGCAGTGAGTCGGTAGGGGTACCCTACAATGAGCAGTTCTTC

v_gene: TRBV29-1
abundance: .
len: 13
j_gene: TRBJ2-2
d_gene: .
CDR3aa: CSVGDIGTGELFF
CDR3nt: TGCAGCGTGGGGGACATTGGGACCGGGGAGCTGTTTTTT

v_gene: TRBV7-2
abundance: .
len: 15
j_gene: TRBJ1-2
d_gene: .
CDR3aa: CASSLVRASGYGYTF
CDR3nt: TGTGCCAGCAGCTTAGTGAGGGCGTCGGGGTATGGCTACACCTTC